The 3 T cell receptor beta chains presented below share a single source sample, sequenced in a study of cytomegalovirus exposure and HLA in healthy donors. 60 Vbeta and 13 Jbeta primers were used in PCR. The repertoire was sequenced with immunoSEQ multiplex PCR; TCRdb's copy has only in-frame clones and lacks some. There are more than 110,000 clones in the sample; roughly 79% occur only once, and roughly 1.4% lies in the top ten. The sequenced material came from PBMCs. The source is a man in his thirties or forties in good health and CMV-seropositive.

The rearrangement links TRBV6-1 to TRBJ1-2, with D maybe TRBD1 (6 bases). Per germline, CDR1 MNHNS and CDR2 SASEGT. Trimming shortened V by 4 bases and J by 4 bases, and 16 bases separated the two germline ends. The CDR3 extends over 15 amino acids. The CDR3 loop is CASSVITGTPYGYTF. DNA of the CDR3: TGTGCCAGCAGTGTAATAACCGGGACACCCTATGGCTACACCTTC.

This clone has a single count. This rearrangement joins TRBV6-5 to TRBJ1-5, with 11 positions matching TRBD1. V dropped 6 bases and J dropped 7; count of bases not matched to a gene: 5. Germline lookup yields CDR1 MNHEY and CDR2 SVGAGI. CDR3 length: 14 amino acids. The CDR3 protein is CASSRDRGRQPQHF. For the CDR3, the DNA is TGTGCCAGCAGCAGGGACAGGGGGAGGCAGCCCCAGCATTTT.

The chain has TRBV28 and TRBJ1-6; D unclear. This CDR3 contains 15 residues. Per germline, CDR1 MDHEN and CDR2 SYDVKM. The V and J ends lost 5 bases and 0 bases respectively, with 8 bases between them. CDR3 amino acids: CASSPSSSYNSPLHF. The CDR3 nucleotides are TGTGCCAGCAGTCCCTCGAGCTCCTATAATTCACCCCTCCACTTT. Combining the CDR3 with reference TRBV28 and TRBJ1-6 gives the whole variable domain DVKVTQSSRYLVKRTGEKVFLECVQDMDHENMFWYRQDPGLGLRLIYFSYDVKMKEKGDIPEGYSVSREKKERFSLILESASTNQTSMYLCASSPSSSYNSPLHFGNGTRLTVT.